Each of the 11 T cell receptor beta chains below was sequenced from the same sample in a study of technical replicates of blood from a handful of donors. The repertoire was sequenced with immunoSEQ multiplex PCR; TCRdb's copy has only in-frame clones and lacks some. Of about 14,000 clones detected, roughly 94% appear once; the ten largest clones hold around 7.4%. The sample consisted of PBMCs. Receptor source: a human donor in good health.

Here the CDR3 reads CASSPPTGGNSGELFF. The CDR3 DNA reads TGTGCCAGCTCACCTCCGACAGGGGGCAATAGCGGGGAGCTGTTTTTT. This chain links TRBV18 with TRBJ2-2; 10 bases are a match to TRBD1. The V gene end was trimmed by 3 bases and the J gene end by 7 bases; junction bases not matched to a gene: 8. The CDR3 consists of 16 residues. Germline-derived CDR1 and CDR2 are KGHSH and LQKENI.

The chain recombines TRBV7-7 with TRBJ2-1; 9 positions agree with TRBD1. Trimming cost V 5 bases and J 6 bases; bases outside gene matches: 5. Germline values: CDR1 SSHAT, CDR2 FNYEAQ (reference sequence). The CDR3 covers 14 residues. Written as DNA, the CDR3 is TGTGCCAGCAGCCTGGGGGACAGGGTCAATGAGCAGTTCTTC. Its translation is CASSLGDRVNEQFF.

CDR3 nucleotide sequence: TGTGCCAGCAGAACCCCAGGACTTCACAATGAGCAGTTCTTC. The encoded protein is CASRTPGLHNEQFF. The V call is TRBV28, the J call TRBJ2-1; perhaps TRBD2 as D (5 bases). Germline V gene sequence: CDR1 MDHEN, CDR2 SYDVKM. The CDR3 is 14 residues long. With 6 bases removed from V and 5 bases from J, the gap between germline ends came to 14 bases.

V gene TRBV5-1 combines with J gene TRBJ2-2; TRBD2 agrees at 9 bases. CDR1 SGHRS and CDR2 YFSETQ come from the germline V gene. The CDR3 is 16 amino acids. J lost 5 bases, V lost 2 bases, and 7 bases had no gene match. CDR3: CASSLSGGLGTGELFF. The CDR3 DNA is TGCGCCAGCAGCTTAAGCGGGGGGTTAGGAACCGGGGAGCTGTTTTTT. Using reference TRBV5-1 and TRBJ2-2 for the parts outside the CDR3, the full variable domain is KAGVTQTPRYLIKTRGQQVTLSCSPISGHRSVSWYQQTPGQGLQFLFEYFSETQRNKGNFPGRFSGRQFSNSRSEMNVSTLELGDSALYLCASSLSGGLGTGELFFGEGSRLTVL.

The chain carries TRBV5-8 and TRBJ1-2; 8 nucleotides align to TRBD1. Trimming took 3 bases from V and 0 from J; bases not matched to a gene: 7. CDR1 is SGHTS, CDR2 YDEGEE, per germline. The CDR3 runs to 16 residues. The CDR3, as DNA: TGTGCCAGCAGCTCATGGACAGGGAGGACTAACTATGGCTACACCTTC. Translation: CASSSWTGRTNYGYTF. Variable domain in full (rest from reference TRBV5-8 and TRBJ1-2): EAGVTQSPTHLIKTRGQQATLRCSPISGHTSVYWYQQALGLGLQFLLWYDEGEERNRGNFPPRFSGRQFPNYSSELNVNALELEDSALYLCASSSWTGRTNYGYTFGSGTRLTVV.

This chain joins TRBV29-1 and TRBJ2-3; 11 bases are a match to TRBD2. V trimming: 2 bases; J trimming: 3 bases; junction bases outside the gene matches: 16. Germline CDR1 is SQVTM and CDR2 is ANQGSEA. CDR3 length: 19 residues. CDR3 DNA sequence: TGCAGCGTTGAAAAGCCAGGGAGGTGGCGGACTAGCGGGACAGATACGCAGTATTTT. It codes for CSVEKPGRWRTSGTDTQYF.

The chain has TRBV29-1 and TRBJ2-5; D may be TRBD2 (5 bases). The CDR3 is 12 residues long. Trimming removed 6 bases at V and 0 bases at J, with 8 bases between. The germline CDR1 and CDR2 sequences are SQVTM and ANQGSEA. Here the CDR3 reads CSVRAYQETQYF. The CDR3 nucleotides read TGCAGCGTGCGGGCCTACCAAGAGACCCAGTACTTC.

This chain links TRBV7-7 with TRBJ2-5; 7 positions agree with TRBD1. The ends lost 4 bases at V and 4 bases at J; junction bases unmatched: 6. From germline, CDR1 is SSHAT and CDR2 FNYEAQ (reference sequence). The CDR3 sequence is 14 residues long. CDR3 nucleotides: TGTGCCAGCAGCTCAAGACAGGGTGGAGAGACCCAGTACTTC. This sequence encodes CASSSRQGGETQYF.

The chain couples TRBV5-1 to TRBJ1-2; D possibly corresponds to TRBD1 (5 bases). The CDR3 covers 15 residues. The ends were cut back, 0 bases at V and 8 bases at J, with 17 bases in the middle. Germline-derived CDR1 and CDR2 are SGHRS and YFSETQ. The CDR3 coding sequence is TGCGCCAGCAGCTTGGATCGCGGATTAGGGGAAGGCTACACCTTC. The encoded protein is CASSLDRGLGEGYTF.

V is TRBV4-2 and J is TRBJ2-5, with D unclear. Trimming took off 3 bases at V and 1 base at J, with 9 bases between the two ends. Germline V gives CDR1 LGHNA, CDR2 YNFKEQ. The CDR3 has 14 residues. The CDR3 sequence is CASSHLGSQETQYF. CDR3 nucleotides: TGTGCCAGCAGCCACCTCGGGTCCCAAGAGACCCAGTACTTC.

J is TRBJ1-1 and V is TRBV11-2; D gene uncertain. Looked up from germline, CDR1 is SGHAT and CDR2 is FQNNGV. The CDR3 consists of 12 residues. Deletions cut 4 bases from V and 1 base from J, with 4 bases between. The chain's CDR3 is CASSSGNTEAFF. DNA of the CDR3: TGTGCCAGCAGCTCCGGGAACACTGAAGCTTTCTTT. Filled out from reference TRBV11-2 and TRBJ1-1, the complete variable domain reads EAGVAQSPRYKIIEKRQSVAFWCNPISGHATLYWYQQILGQGPKLLIQFQNNGVVDDSQLPKDRFSAERLKGVDSTLKIQPAKLEDSAVYLCASSSGNTEAFFGQGTRLTVV.